The next 15 T cell receptor beta chains were all read from a single sample in a study of T cells expressing NK-cell markers. For each CDR3 protein, TCRdb gives one entry from its re-call of the 5' RACE reads, without DNA. This sample's table reports roughly 420,000 distinct CDR3 sequences. Sequencing was done on a sample of blood T cells: a sorted CD56 or NKG2C T cell subset, CD4+ or CD8+ T cells, or bulk PBMC T cells (not recorded which). These receptors all come from a woman between 18 and 75 years old in good health.

J is TRBJ1-5 and V is TRBV30. Per the germline V gene, CDR1 is GTSNPN and CDR2 is SVGIG (reference sequence). The CDR3 sequence is 14 residues long. The CDR3 spells CAWSGLNSNQPQHF.

This chain joins TRBV7-9 and TRBJ2-5; TCRdb reports TRBD1, a call that lacks DNA to check it against. The CDR3 has 15 residues. Germline V gene data show CDR1 as SEHNR and CDR2 as FQNEAQ (reference sequence). The CDR3 sequence: CASSPYRGWEETQYF. The full variable domain, its missing parts supplied by reference TRBV7-9 and TRBJ2-5, is DTGVSQNPRHKITKRGQNVTFRCDPISEHNRLYWYRQTLGQGPEFLTYFQNEAQLEKSRLLSDRFSAERPKGSFSTLEIQRTEQGDSAMYLCASSPYRGWEETQYFGPGTRLLVL.

This CDR3 is CASSQALVNEQFF. This chain joins TRBV4-3 and TRBJ2-1. Germline values: CDR1 LGHNA, CDR2 YSLEER. The CDR3 has 13 amino acids.

This chain connects TRBV29-1 to TRBJ2-3. The germline V gene encodes CDR1 SQVTM and CDR2 ANQGSEA. The CDR3 totals 11 residues. CDR3 loop: CSVSHTDTQYF.

The rearrangement joins TRBV6-1 to TRBJ2-3. The CDR3 contains 13 residues. CDR1 MNHNS and CDR2 SASEGT come from the germline V gene. The CDR3 sequence: CASSDRSTDTQYF.

The chain joins TRBV6-5 to TRBJ1-2. Looked up from germline, CDR1 is MNHEY and CDR2 is SVGAGI. This CDR3 comprises 14 residues. The CDR3 sequence is CASSYDSGSYGYTF.

This chain links TRBV28 with TRBJ2-2; the TCRdb D gene call, TRBD2, has no DNA to confirm it. CDR1 MDHEN and CDR2 SYDVKM come from the germline V gene. The CDR3 runs to 15 residues. The CDR3 reads CASSLSLAGTGELFF.

This chain joins TRBV6-1 and TRBJ1-2; TCRdb selects TRBD1, and the lack of DNA leaves this call unchecked. CDR3 length: 19 residues. The V gene's germline CDR1 is MNHNS and CDR2 SASEGT. CDR3 sequence reads: CASSEEEAGFRNRPYGYTF.

V and J are TRBV7-3 and TRBJ1-1; TCRdb returns TRBD1, unconfirmable since there is no DNA. The CDR3 runs 13 residues. Germline V gene sequence: CDR1 SGHTA, CDR2 FQGTGA. The CDR3 region is CASRQGFNTEAFF.

This chain links TRBV5-5 with TRBJ2-1. From germline, CDR1 is SGHKS and CDR2 YYEKEE (reference sequence). This CDR3 is 11 amino acids long. CDR3: CASSSEYEQFF.

This chain links TRBV11-2 with TRBJ1-2; TCRdb lists TRBD1, though no DNA is available to test this call. There are 12 residues in the CDR3. Germline V CDR1 and CDR2: SGHAT, FQNNGV. Here the CDR3 reads CANRIGQGGYTF.

This chain joins TRBV2 and TRBJ1-2; checking the TCRdb D call of TRBD1 is not possible without DNA. The CDR3 sequence is 15 residues long. Germline V gene data show CDR1 as SNHLY and CDR2 as FYNNEI. CDR3 amino acids: CASSEVSGGEYGYTF.

The chain employs TRBV29-1 and TRBJ1-2; the TRBD1 assignment by TCRdb is unverifiable without DNA. The CDR3 is made up of 13 amino acids. Germline CDR1 reads SQVTM; CDR2 reads ANQGSEA. CDR3 sequence reads: CSGFGTDLGGYTF.

The genes are TRBV10-1 and TRBJ2-5; without DNA, the TCRdb call of TRBD1 cannot be checked. Germline V gives CDR1 WNHNN, CDR2 SYGVQD (reference sequence). The CDR3 extends over 15 amino acids. The CDR3 spells CASSGHGTDQETQYF.

This chain's CDR3 is CASSAQGANEKLFF. The rearrangement links TRBV19 to TRBJ1-4; the D call from TCRdb, TRBD1, cannot be confirmed without DNA. The CDR3 runs to 14 residues. The germline V gene has CDR1 LNHDA and CDR2 SQIVND (reference sequence).